This T cell receptor (beta chain) derives from a study of shared clonotypes between healthy human individuals (dated by TCRdb to the early 2020s). With respect to the entire study: The cohort comprised a couple of women and a few men aged 18 to 49 years. Each donor's leukapheresis produced roughly between roughly 0.85 and 9.5 billion PBMCs. For each donor, three plates each were used for CD4 naive and CD4 memory, two plates were used for CD8 naive, and one plate was used for CD8 memory. To estimate repertoire size and how much clonotype sharing occurs between individuals, the study deeply sequenced the blood TCR repertoires of five healthy adults. Libraries were prepared and TCR repertoires were sequenced by different laboratories using diverse techniques, in order to increase sequencing depth and limit assay-specific biases. Results the study describes overall, beyond this receptor: Naive subsets generally had larger estimated clonotype richness than memory subsets did. Rarefaction of sorted-subset datasets indicated incomplete sequencing despite the large sequencing depth. Sharing across a few donors was observed for about 5% of naive CD4, under 4% of naive CD8, 2% to 2.5% of memory CD4, and over 0.3% of memory CD8 clonotypes. Sampling was restricted to blood, and TCR repertoires in tissue are likely to differ from TCR repertoires in blood. Because the study included a small number of donors, the genetic and exposure-history diversity represented was limited. Pairwise subsampling indicated that sequencing depth was expected to affect the degree of clonotype sharing among donors. Clonotypes shared by all four sorted-subset donors showed higher generation probabilities than non-shared clonotypes.

Concerning this clone: The antigen this receptor binds is unknown. It has no much larger one-base neighbor in the sample; base qualities were not kept.

The V end gives up 2 bases and the J end 5 bases, leaving 3 bases in the junction not matched to a gene. From the germline V gene, CDR1 is MGHRA and CDR2 is YSYEKL. Spanning cysteine to phenylalanine, the CDR3 consists of 15 amino acids. Just the 45-base CDR3 DNA is kept, in frame starting at base 1. TCR CDR3 regions were amplified from genomic DNA by multiplex PCR using the deep immunoSEQ assay. For each cell subset, the extracted genomic DNA was distributed evenly across all wells of several immunoSEQ 96-well plates, and each plate served as one replicate. For sorted subsets, approximately 210 ng genomic DNA, equal to about 30,000 T cell genomes, was loaded into each replicate PCR. The purified libraries were quantified using a Qubit 3.0 fluorometer, sized with a Bioanalyzer 2100, and then quantified again using the KAPA Library Quantification kit. Each immunoSEQ 96-well plate was sequenced on its own single-read 150-cycle Illumina NextSeq 550 flow cell. In the source study's methods: The immunoSEQ output contained only junctional sequences without quality scores, so filtering could not match that applied to full-length reads. To assign V/J genes and CDR3, sequences were annotated against IMGT germline references using PyIR, a Python wrapper for IgBLAST v1.9. Reads were filtered out if the reads had weak V/J assignments (E-value above 1e-6), no CDR3, stop codons, out-of-frame junctions, or ambiguous translated residues. V3J clonotypes were defined by identical inferred V gene, J gene, and CDR3 amino acid sequence. To compute the percentage overlap between repertoires, the number of shared unique clonotypes was divided by the size of the smaller repertoire. Repertoire richness was assessed with RTK rarefaction, the Chao1 estimator, and Recon v2.1 estimates of unobserved clonotypes. OLGA was used to compute generation probabilities for all TCRbeta clonotypes that the gDNA method yielded from a handful of donors. TCRdb obtained this table from immuneACCESS and retained in-frame rearrangements with V and J assigned. These tables miss some clones; where compared with another copy, unresolved V genes account for less than half of the shortfall, and the remainder is unexplained. The V and J calls and the clone size are those of that table, but D and trimming were determined from the DNA. Counted in this sample were hundreds of thousands of clones; about 80% of them appeared once. The leading ten clones occupy under 2% of the sample.

Donors were healthy HIV-negative adults with no recently reported acute infections or vaccinations. Only Caucasian adults living in Nashville, Tennessee, USA were represented among the donors. CD4+ T cells were enriched by magnetic negative selection, after which naive cells were positively selected on CD45RA and the negative fraction was taken as the memory subset. After blood collection by leukapheresis, PBMCs were isolated using Ficoll-Histopaque density gradient centrifugation and then cryopreserved in the vapor phase of liquid nitrogen. Purity and quantity of every magnetically sorted T cell population were checked by analytical flow cytometry. Each sorted fraction had its genomic DNA isolated and then quantified by UV absorbance on a Nanodrop 2000c.

The source material was memory CD4+ T cells sorted from blood. The sample's cell subset or site label is to be understood as: CD45RA-negative fraction. This TCR was recovered from a woman in her thirties in good health. This chain joins TRBV4-1 to TRBJ2-2, with 9 bases aligning to TRBD1. The base sequence is TGCGCCAGCAGCCAACCGGGACAGGGAACCGGGGAGCTGTTTTTT. Its coded protein is CASSQPGQGTGELFF.